The text below deals with one T cell receptor (beta chain). Molecular barcoding with unique molecular identifiers was used for the TCRbeta library. TCRdb called the PCR reads again in MiXCR, with one record for every CDR3 protein. The sample has about 500,000 distinct CDR3 sequences, around a third seen once; the top ten hold 2% to 2.5%. V dropped 5 bases and J dropped 9 bases, with 16 bases sitting between them. CDR1 and CDR2 from the germline V gene are DFQATT and SNEGSKA (reference sequence). The CDR3 consists of 12 residues. The data belong to a study of T-cell reconstitution after alpha-beta-depleted transplantation in children.

The sample was PBMCs from the stem cell graft donor, taken from the stem cell graft. This sequence joins TRBV20-1 and TRBJ1-1, with D possibly matching TRBD1 (5 bases). The receptor was isolated from a human donor who donated a stem cell graft to a child with aplastic anemia. The CDR3 region has the DNA TGCAGTGCTGGGCGGGGGGAAAGGAAAGCTTTCTTT. Translated: CSAGRGERKAFF.